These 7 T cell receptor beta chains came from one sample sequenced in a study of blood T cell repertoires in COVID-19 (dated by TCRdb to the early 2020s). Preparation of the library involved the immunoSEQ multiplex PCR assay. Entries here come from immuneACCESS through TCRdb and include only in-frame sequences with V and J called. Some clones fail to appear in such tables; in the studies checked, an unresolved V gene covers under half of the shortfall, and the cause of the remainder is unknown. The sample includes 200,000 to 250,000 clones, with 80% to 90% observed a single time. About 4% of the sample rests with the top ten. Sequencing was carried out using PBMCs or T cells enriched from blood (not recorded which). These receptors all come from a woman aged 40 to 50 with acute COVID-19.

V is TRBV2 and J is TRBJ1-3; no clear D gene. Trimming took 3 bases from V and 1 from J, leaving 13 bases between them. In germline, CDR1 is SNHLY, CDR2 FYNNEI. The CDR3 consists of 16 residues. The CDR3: CASSDRGGGSGNTIYF. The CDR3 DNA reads TGTGCCAGCAGTGATCGCGGCGGAGGGTCTGGAAACACCATATATTTT.

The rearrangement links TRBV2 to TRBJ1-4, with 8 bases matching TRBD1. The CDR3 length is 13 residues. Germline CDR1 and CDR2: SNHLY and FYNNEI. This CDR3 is CAILGTGNEKLFF. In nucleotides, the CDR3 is TGTGCGATCTTGGGGACAGGCAATGAAAAACTGTTTTTT.

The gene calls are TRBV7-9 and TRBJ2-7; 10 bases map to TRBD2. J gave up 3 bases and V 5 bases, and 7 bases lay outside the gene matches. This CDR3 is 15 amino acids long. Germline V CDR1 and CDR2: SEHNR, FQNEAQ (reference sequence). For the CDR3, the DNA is TGTGCCAGCAGCGAACTAGCGGGGCCTATCTACGAGCAGTACTTC. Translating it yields CASSELAGPIYEQYF.

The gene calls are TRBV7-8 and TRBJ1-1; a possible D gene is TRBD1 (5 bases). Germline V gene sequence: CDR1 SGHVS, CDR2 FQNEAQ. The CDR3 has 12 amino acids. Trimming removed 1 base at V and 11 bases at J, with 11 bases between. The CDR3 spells CASSLDRGEAFF. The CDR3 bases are TGTGCCAGCAGCTTAGATCGGGGGGAGGCTTTCTTT.

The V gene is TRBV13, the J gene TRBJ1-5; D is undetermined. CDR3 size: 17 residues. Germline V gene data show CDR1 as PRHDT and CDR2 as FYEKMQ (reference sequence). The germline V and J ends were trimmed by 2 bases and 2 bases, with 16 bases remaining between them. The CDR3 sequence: CASSLRARTLGNQPQHF. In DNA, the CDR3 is TGTGCCAGCAGCTTAAGGGCACGGACTTTGGGCAATCAGCCCCAGCATTTT.

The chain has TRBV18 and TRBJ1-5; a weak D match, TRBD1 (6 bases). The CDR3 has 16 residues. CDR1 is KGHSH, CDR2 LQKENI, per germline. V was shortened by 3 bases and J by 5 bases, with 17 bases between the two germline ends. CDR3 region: CASSPGLAGADQPQHF. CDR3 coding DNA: TGTGCCAGCTCACCGGGCTTGGCAGGGGCCGATCAGCCCCAGCATTTT.

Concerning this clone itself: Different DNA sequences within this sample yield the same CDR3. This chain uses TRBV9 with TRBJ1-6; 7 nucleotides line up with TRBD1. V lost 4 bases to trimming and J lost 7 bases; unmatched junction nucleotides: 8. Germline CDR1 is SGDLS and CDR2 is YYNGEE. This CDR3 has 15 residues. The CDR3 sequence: CASSPGDRTNSPLHF. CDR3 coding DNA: TGTGCCAGCAGCCCGGGGGACAGAACAAATTCACCCCTCCACTTT.